This section outlines one T cell receptor (beta chain) sequence together with its context. Its cognate antigen is unknown. TCRdb redid the calling of the reads with MiXCR, one entry per CDR3 protein. Of 750,000 to 950,000 distinct CDR3 sequences listed, approximately 32% are singletons. The CDR3 contains 15 residues. Germline CDR1 and CDR2: DFQATT and SNEGSKA (reference sequence). V gave up 4 bases and J gave up 9 bases, with 22 bases separating them. These data are taken from a study of T cell repertoires in cytomegalovirus infection. Study-level points and caveats: CMV-specific TCR beta clonotypes restricted by HLA-C dominated the ex vivo response. Summed frequency of public TCR beta families distinguished CMV carriers with the relevant HLA.

V gene TRBV20-1 combines with J gene TRBJ2-1; possible D gene TRBD2, 6 bases. The receptor comes from a human donor in good health (CMV status not recorded). Some clones in this sample may be carry-over from other donors' samples. The specimen was cultured CD8+ T cells from PBMCs, collected from culture after CMV antigen stimulation. The CDR3 nucleotides read TGCAGTGCTACTGGGGAGGTGCTAGGGCGTATTGAGCAGTTCTTC. This gives the protein CSATGEVLGRIEQFF.